Listed below are T cell receptor beta chains from one sample, sequenced in a study of ipilimumab plus nivolumab after autologous stem cell transplantation. Sequenced by immunoSEQ multiplex PCR; TCRdb stores in-frame clones only, minus some. The table includes 15,000 to 20,000 clones, around 82% detected once. Specimen: PBMCs, collected in a trial of ipilimumab plus nivolumab as post-transplant consolidation. All receptors derive from a male donor with diffuse large B-cell lymphoma. The CDR3 runs from the conserved cysteine through the conserved F or W. A D gene is named only where the DNA matches it firmly. Only some rows state a clone size, as once, few, many or a class for expanded clones.

j_call d_call v_call clone_size cdr3_nt cdr3_aa
TRBJ1-2 NA TRBV30 NA TGTGCCTGGACCGAGCAAGGGTACGACTATGGCTACACCTTC CAWTEQGYDYGYTF
TRBJ2-2 NA TRBV19 NA TGTGCCAGTAGGGGTAGAACCGGGGAGCTGTTTTTT CASRGRTGELFF
TRBJ2-1 TRBD2 TRBV7-3 NA TGTGCCAGCAGCCAGAGCGGGGGGACCTACAATGAGCAGTTCTTC CASSQSGGTYNEQFF
TRBJ1-2 TRBD1 TRBV6-5 once TGTGCCAGCAGTTCGCAGGGGGCGGGCGGCTACACCTTC CASSSQGAGGYTF
TRBJ1-1 NA TRBV5-1 once TGCGCCAGCAGCTCCGGATCGCGGAACACTGAAGCTTTCTTT CASSSGSRNTEAFF
TRBJ1-5 NA TRBV5-6 NA TGTGCCAGCAGTGAAACCGGGACTCGGAGCAATCAGCCCCAGCATTTT CASSETGTRSNQPQHF
TRBJ1-4 TRBD1 TRBV6-1 NA TGTGCCAGCCGCAAGGGGACAGGGGTTGTGGAAAAACTGTTTTTT CASRKGTGVVEKLFF
TRBJ2-7 NA TRBV30 few TGTGCCTGGAGTGTAGGGCTATTGGGGAGCTCCTACGAGCAGTACTTC CAWSVGLLGSSYEQYF
TRBJ1-2 TRBD1 TRBV5-1 NA TGCGCCAGCAGCACGAGGGGGCCTTATGGCTACACCTTC CASSTRGPYGYTF
TRBJ1-2 TRBD1 TRBV12-5 NA TGTGCTAGTGGTTTGGGGGACAGTGGTTATGGCTACACCTTC CASGLGDSGYGYTF
TRBJ2-7 NA TRBV19 once TGTGCCAGTAGTACGCAGGATTCCTACGAGCAGTACTTC CASSTQDSYEQYF
TRBJ2-3 NA TRBV10-2 NA TGCGCCAGCAGTGAAGGGGTAGCATCGACAGATACGCAGTATTTT CASSEGVASTDTQYF
TRBJ2-1 TRBD2 TRBV7-3 NA TGTGCCAGCAGCTTAGGGACTAGCGGGGGCAATGAGCAGTTCTTC CASSLGTSGGNEQFF
TRBJ1-5 TRBD1 TRBV2 NA TGTGCCAGCAGTGCGGTTGTCAGGGGGGCCAATCAGCCCCAGCATTTT CASSAVVRGANQPQHF
TRBJ2-5 NA TRBV4-2 NA TGTGCCAGCAGCCCGACAGGCCAGAGGGAGACCCAGTACTTC CASSPTGQRETQYF
TRBJ2-3 TRBD2 TRBV2 NA TGTGCCAGCAGTGCGGGGCCGGGACTAGCGGGGGGTGGCACAGATACGCAGTATTTT CASSAGPGLAGGGTDTQYF
TRBJ2-6 NA TRBV6-1 NA TGTGCCAGCAGGCCCCCCTCTGGGGCCAACGTCCTGACTTTC CASRPPSGANVLTF
TRBJ2-7 NA TRBV5-1 NA TGCGCCAGCAGCTTGATGGGCGGGAACGAGCAGTACTTC CASSLMGGNEQYF
TRBJ1-2 NA TRBV21-1 NA TGTGCCAGCAGCATGTACAGGGCGGGGTATGGCTACACCTTC CASSMYRAGYGYTF
TRBJ1-6 NA TRBV7-2 once TGTGCCAGCAGCCCCGGGGTGGTCTTTAATTCACCCCTCCACTTT CASSPGVVFNSPLHF
TRBJ1-2 NA TRBV2 NA TGTGCCAGTCGACAGTTGAACTATGGCTACACCTTC CASRQLNYGYTF
TRBJ1-2 NA TRBV5-1 NA TGCGCCAGCAGCTTGGGGGGGTATGGCTACACCTTC CASSLGGYGYTF
TRBJ2-7 TRBD1 TRBV27 NA TGTGCCAGCAGTCCTGACAGGGGTGGAGAGCAGTACTTC CASSPDRGGEQYF
TRBJ1-6 NA TRBV4-3 NA TGCGCCAGCAGCCGCGATACCCTTTCACCCCTCCACTTT CASSRDTLSPLHF
TRBJ1-1 TRBD1 TRBV7-9 NA TGTGCCAGCAGGTCAGCGGGACAGCCAAGGAACACTGAAGCTTTCTTT CASRSAGQPRNTEAFF
TRBJ1-2 NA TRBV6-1 NA TGTGCCAGCAGTGAAAGATGGAGGGAGGCCTACACCTTC CASSERWREAYTF
TRBJ1-1 NA TRBV2 few TGTGCCAGCAGATTACAGGGAAACACTGAAGCTTTCTTT CASRLQGNTEAFF
TRBJ1-1 NA TRBV19 NA TGTGCCAGTAGCGCCAGGGGTTCAGGCGGCGGGAACACTGAAGCTTTCTTT CASSARGSGGGNTEAFF
TRBJ2-3 TRBD1 TRBV18 NA TGTGCCAGCTCACTCGACAGGGTGGCAGATACGCAGTATTTT CASSLDRVADTQYF
TRBJ1-1 NA TRBV5-5 NA TGTGCCAGCAGCCAAGATCTAGAGGTTAGGGCTTTCTTT CASSQDLEVRAFF
TRBJ2-1 TRBD2 TRBV11-2 once TGTGCCAGCAGCCTCCCAGCGGGGGGCCCTTCGCAGTTCTTC CASSLPAGGPSQFF
TRBJ2-7 NA TRBV27 NA TGTGCCAGCAAGGACTCGACAGGTTTTTCGGACGAGCAGTACTTC CASKDSTGFSDEQYF
TRBJ1-6 NA TRBV6-1 NA TGTGCCAGCGTGGGGGCAGGAAATAATTCACCCCTCCACTTT CASVGAGNNSPLHF
TRBJ2-2 TRBD2 TRBV5-1 few TGCGCCAGCAGCTTGGTAGCGGGTTTTTACACCGGGGAGCTGTTTTTT CASSLVAGFYTGELFF
TRBJ2-5 TRBD2 TRBV2 once TGTGCCAGCAGTTTAGCGGGGCCGGGGGAGACCCAGTACTTC CASSLAGPGETQYF
TRBJ1-2 NA TRBV30 NA TGTGCCTGGAGTGTAACGGTCCGCTATGGCTACACCTTC CAWSVTVRYGYTF
TRBJ2-2 NA TRBV9 NA TGTGCCAGCAGCGTAGACGGGAACACCGGGGAGCTGTTTTTT CASSVDGNTGELFF
TRBJ2-7 NA TRBV6-1 NA TGTGCCAGCAATACTGGCAGCTCCTACGAGCAGTACTTC CASNTGSSYEQYF
TRBJ2-2 TRBD2 TRBV27 NA TGTGCCAGCTTCGGGGGGGGGCTTACCGGGGAGCTGTTTTTT CASFGGGLTGELFF
TRBJ2-3 NA TRBV7-2 NA TGTGCCAGCAGCTTAGCGTTGGTGGGGGGCGGCACAGATACGCAGTATTTT CASSLALVGGGTDTQYF
TRBJ2-1 TRBD2 TRBV5-1 NA TGCGCCAGCAGCTCCGGGGGCGGGGGGGATAATGAGCAGTTCTTC CASSSGGGGDNEQFF
TRBJ1-5 TRBD1 TRBV28 NA TGTGCCAGCAGTTTTTCCGACAGGGCTTCCCAGCCCCAGCATTTT CASSFSDRASQPQHF
TRBJ1-1 TRBD1 TRBV6-6 NA TGTGCCAGCATATTTGGTGACAGGGCGAACACTGAAGCTTTCTTT CASIFGDRANTEAFF
TRBJ1-1 NA TRBV13 NA TGTGCCAGCAGCCCGAGGTGGGAGTCTGAAGCTTTCTTT CASSPRWESEAFF
TRBJ1-2 NA TRBV25-1 NA TGTGCCAGCAGTGAATATCGAGGAGGCGCTAACTATGGCTACACCTTC CASSEYRGGANYGYTF
TRBJ1-2 NA TRBV6-5 NA TGTGCCAGCAGTCGATCCGGGACACGTGGCTACACCTTC CASSRSGTRGYTF
TRBJ1-1 NA TRBV9 NA TGTGCCAGCAGCAAAACGGACTCATTAACTGAAGCTTTCTTT CASSKTDSLTEAFF
TRBJ1-2 NA TRBV30 NA TGTGCCTGGAGAAGGGGGATACGAGGCTACACCTTC CAWRRGIRGYTF
TRBJ2-5 NA TRBV30 NA TGTGCCTGGACCCTGGGGGGTACAGAGACCCAGTACTTC CAWTLGGTETQYF
TRBJ2-1 NA TRBV10-3 NA TGTGCCATCAGTGACCCCGGGGGACAGCAAGACAATGAGCAGTTCTTC CAISDPGGQQDNEQFF
TRBJ1-4 NA TRBV19 NA TGTGCCAGTATTACTTCAGGGACCGAAAAACTGTTTTTT CASITSGTEKLFF
TRBJ2-3 NA TRBV19 NA TGTGCCAGTAGTATAGTAGGTCCGATACTAGCAACAGATACGCAGTATTTT CASSIVGPILATDTQYF
TRBJ2-5 TRBD1 TRBV7-2 NA TGTGCCAGCAGCCCAGACAGGGGCCATGAGACCCAGTACTTC CASSPDRGHETQYF
TRBJ1-4 NA TRBV12-5 NA TGTGCTAGTGGTCTGGTCCGCTCTGGGCCTAATGAAAAACTGTTTTTT CASGLVRSGPNEKLFF
TRBJ2-7 NA TRBV5-1 medium-sized TGCGCCAGCAGCTATGGAAGGGAAGGGGACGAGCAGTACTTC CASSYGREGDEQYF
TRBJ1-2 NA TRBV7-2 NA TGTGCCAGCAGCTTAGTCGGGGTGGAAGATGGCTACACCTTC CASSLVGVEDGYTF
TRBJ1-2 NA TRBV7-3 NA TGTGCCAGCAGCTCGCTGCCGGGGGTTGACTATGGCTACACCTTC CASSSLPGVDYGYTF
TRBJ1-4 NA TRBV2 NA TGTGCCAGCAAACGTACAGAACAAAATGAAAAACTGTTTTTT CASKRTEQNEKLFF
TRBJ2-1 TRBD1 TRBV14 NA TGTGCCAGCAGCCCGACAGGGCCGACCTACAATGAGCAGTTCTTC CASSPTGPTYNEQFF
TRBJ2-1 TRBD2 TRBV18 NA TGTGCCAGCTCCGATAGCGGGGGGGCCGAGTTGAATGAGCAGTTCTTC CASSDSGGAELNEQFF